This T cell receptor (beta chain) comes out of a study of OX40 agonist ivuxolimab in advanced cancers. Study summary: Patients got intravenous ivuxolimab at 0.01 to 10 mg/kg every 2 weeks. The mean age was approximately 60 years, ranging from about 23 to 85, with over 70% of participants male.

Overall study results and limits: The study found among the lowest clonal expansion in partial responders at 0.1-3.0 mg/kg. Expanded peripheral T cell antigen specificity was not determined.

The assay was immunoSEQ multiplex PCR, and TCRdb's table has in-frame clones only and misses some. The sample has 55,000 to 70,000 clones; less than 90% are singletons. The germline gives CDR1 SEHNR, CDR2 FQNEAQ (reference sequence). This CDR3 spans 15 amino acids. V was trimmed by 2 bases and J by 5 bases, leaving 12 bases between them. In regard to this clone: The antigen is undetermined.

This specimen consisted of CD4+ or CD8+ T cells sorted from blood, obtained in a trial of the OX40 agonist ivuxolimab. This chain connects TRBV7-9 to TRBJ2-2; D is perhaps TRBD2 (6 bases). The TCR was taken from an adult with an advanced solid tumor such as melanoma, head and neck, liver or kidney cancer. DNA of the CDR3: TGTGCCAGCAGCTTAAGCCCGGGGGAAACCGGGGAGCTGTTTTTT. Translating it yields CASSLSPGETGELFF. Using reference TRBV7-9 and TRBJ2-2 for the parts outside the CDR3, the full variable domain is DTGVSQNPRHKITKRGQNVTFRCDPISEHNRLYWYRQTLGQGPEFLTYFQNEAQLEKSRLLSDRFSAERPKGSFSTLEIQRTEQGDSAMYLCASSLSPGETGELFFGEGSRLTVL.